One and the same sample provided the 7 T cell receptor beta chains below, sequenced in a study of blood T cell repertoires in COVID-19. The repertoire was sequenced with immunoSEQ multiplex PCR; TCRdb's copy has only in-frame clones and lacks some. The sample consists of 90,000 to 120,000 clones, approximately 85% of them appearing once. Sequenced input: peripheral blood. The receptors derive from a woman in her sixties with acute or convalescent COVID-19.

CDR3 nucleotide sequence: TGTGCCACCAGTGAAAACGACATCGCAGATACGCAGTATTTT. Translated, it gives CATSENDIADTQYF. The rearrangement links TRBV24-1 to TRBJ2-3, with D hard to call. Trimming removed 4 bases at V and 4 bases at J, with 11 bases between. CDR1 is KGHDR, CDR2 SFDVKD, per germline. This CDR3 spans 14 amino acids.

The chain combines TRBV10-3 with TRBJ2-1, with 9 bases aligning to TRBD2. The germline V gene encodes CDR1 ENHRY and CDR2 SYGVKD. CDR3 size: 18 residues. Germline trimming cut 2 bases from V and 4 bases from J; bases unmatched to any gene: 12. CDR3 amino acids: CAISEATLGLARYNEQFF. CDR3 nucleotide sequence: TGTGCCATCAGTGAGGCAACCCTCGGACTAGCGCGTTACAATGAGCAGTTCTTC.

The genes are TRBV5-1 and TRBJ1-4; TRBD1 matches 7 bases. CDR3 length equals 14 residues. CDR1 is SGHRS, CDR2 YFSETQ, per germline. The V gene end was trimmed by 4 bases and the J gene end by 7 bases; junction bases not matched to a gene: 7. The CDR3 protein is CASSPTGWGEKLFF. CDR3 bases: TGCGCCAGCAGCCCGACAGGGTGGGGTGAAAAACTGTTTTTT.

This clone was detected only once. The CDR3 spells CASRDDRGNEKLFF. CDR3 nucleotide sequence: TGTGCCAGCAGGGACGACAGGGGAAATGAAAAACTGTTTTTT. The chain couples TRBV3-1 (or the pseudogene TRBV3-2) to TRBJ1-4; 8 bases are shared with TRBD1. The CDR3 is 14 amino acids. V lost 6 bases and J lost 5; bases outside the gene matches: 5. CDR1 is LGHDT and CDR2 is YNNKEL in the germline V gene (reference sequence).

Note on this clone: The junction differs from germline at one of its ends, possibly a read error. The gene calls are TRBV6-5 and TRBJ2-7; D is perhaps TRBD1 (6 bases). There are 12 residues in the CDR3. Germline V gene data show CDR1 as MNHEY and CDR2 as SVGAGI. This CDR3 is CASSPPTGPLRF. DNA of the CDR3: TGTGCCAGCAGTCCTCCGACAGGCCCACTTCGCTTC.

The chain links TRBV12-1 to TRBJ1-1. TRBV12-1 is designated a pseudogene. This CDR3 is built from 17 residues. The CDR3 DNA is TGTGCCAGCAGCTTTGCGATGGGGGGGGGCATGAACACTGAAGCTTTCTTT. It encodes CASSFAMGGGMNTEAFF.

The chain employs TRBV25-1 and TRBJ2-5; TRBD2 is a possible D gene (6 bases). The CDR3 runs 14 residues. Germline V CDR1 and CDR2: MGHDK, SYGVNS. The V end lost 6 bases, the J end lost 4 bases, and 15 bases lay between the germline ends. DNA of the CDR3: TGTGCCAGCAGCCCGGGACTTGTTGGAGAGACCCAGTACTTC. Translated, it gives CASSPGLVGETQYF.